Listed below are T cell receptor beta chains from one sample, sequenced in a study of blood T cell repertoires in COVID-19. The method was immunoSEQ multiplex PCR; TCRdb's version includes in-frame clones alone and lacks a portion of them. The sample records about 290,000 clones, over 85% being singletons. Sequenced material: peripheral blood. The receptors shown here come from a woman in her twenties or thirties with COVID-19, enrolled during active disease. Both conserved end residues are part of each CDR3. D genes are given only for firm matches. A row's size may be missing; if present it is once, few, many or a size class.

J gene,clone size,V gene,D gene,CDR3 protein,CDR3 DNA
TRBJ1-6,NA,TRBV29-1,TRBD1,CSARDRGDNSPLHF,TGCAGCGCCCGGGACAGGGGGGATAATTCACCCCTCCACTTT
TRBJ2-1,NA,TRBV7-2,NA,CASSPEGGGYNEQFF,TGTGCCAGCAGCCCCGAGGGGGGGGGTTACAATGAGCAGTTCTTC
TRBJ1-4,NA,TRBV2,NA,CATSWRSGGNEKLFF,TGTGCCACCTCGTGGCGCTCGGGGGGTAATGAAAAACTGTTTTTT
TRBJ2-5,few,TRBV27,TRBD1,CASSRGTGGVETQYF,TGTGCCAGCAGTAGAGGGACAGGGGGCGTAGAGACCCAGTACTTC
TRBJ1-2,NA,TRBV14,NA,CASSQTRNYGYTF,TGTGCCAGCAGCCAAACGCGGAACTATGGCTACACCTTC
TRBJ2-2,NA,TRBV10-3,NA,CAISQGNGELFF,TGTGCCATCAGCCAGGGGAACGGGGAGCTGTTTTTT
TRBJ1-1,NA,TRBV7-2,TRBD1,CARTPWTGGFTEAFF,TGTGCCAGGACACCCTGGACAGGGGGCTTCACTGAAGCTTTCTTT
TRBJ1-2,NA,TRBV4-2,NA,CASSQDKEEENYGYTF,TGTGCCAGCAGCCAAGATAAGGAGGAGGAGAACTATGGCTACACCTTC
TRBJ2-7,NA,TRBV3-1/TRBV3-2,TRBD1,CASSRGQGFEQYF,TGTGCCAGCAGCCGGGGACAGGGGTTCGAGCAGTACTTC
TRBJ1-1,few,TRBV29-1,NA,CSVSIGTHTEAFF,TGCAGCGTCTCGATAGGGACACACACTGAAGCTTTCTTT
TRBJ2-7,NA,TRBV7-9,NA,CASSYRERYEQYF,TGTGCCAGCAGCTATAGGGAGCGCTACGAGCAGTACTTC
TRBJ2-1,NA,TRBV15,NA,CATSRPGETQFF,TGTGCCACCAGCAGGCCGGGAGAAACGCAGTTCTTC
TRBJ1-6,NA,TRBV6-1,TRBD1,CASREGQGRGNSPLHF,TGTGCCAGCAGAGAAGGACAGGGACGGGGTAATTCACCCCTCCACTTT
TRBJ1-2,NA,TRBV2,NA,CASGTIANYGYTF,TGTGCCAGCGGGACAATAGCTAACTATGGCTACACCTTC
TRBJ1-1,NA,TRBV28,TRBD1,CASIPGQGHTEAFF,TGTGCCAGCATCCCTGGACAGGGGCACACTGAAGCTTTCTTT
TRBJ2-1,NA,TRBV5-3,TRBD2,CARSLMRGGPLGFYNEQFF,TGTGCCAGAAGCTTGATGCGGGGGGGCCCTTTGGGGTTCTACAATGAGCAGTTCTTC
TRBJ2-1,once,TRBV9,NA,CASSVVSGDNEQFF,TGTGCCAGCAGCGTAGTTAGCGGAGACAATGAGCAGTTCTTC
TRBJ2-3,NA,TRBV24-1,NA,CATSDLGLSGTDTQYF,TGTGCCACCAGTGATTTGGGTTTATCCGGGACAGATACGCAGTATTTT
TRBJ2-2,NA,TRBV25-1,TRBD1,CASSEWGQGEVDTGELFF,TGTGCCAGCAGTGAATGGGGACAGGGGGAAGTTGACACCGGGGAGCTGTTTTTT
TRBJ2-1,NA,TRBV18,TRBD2,CASSPPSSGGSDEQFF,TGTGCCAGCTCACCACCGTCTAGCGGGGGTAGTGATGAGCAGTTCTTC
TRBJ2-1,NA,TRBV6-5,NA,CASSRGLKHSAEQFF,TGTGCCAGCAGCAGAGGACTGAAACACTCAGCGGAGCAGTTCTTC
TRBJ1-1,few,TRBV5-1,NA,CASSLVRGSNTEAFF,TGCGCCAGCAGCTTGGTCCGGGGTTCGAACACTGAAGCTTTCTTT
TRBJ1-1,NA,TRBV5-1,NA,CASSLTLRDTEAFF,TGCGCCAGCAGCTTGACCCTGCGGGACACTGAAGCTTTCTTT
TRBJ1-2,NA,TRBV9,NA,CASSVGGGYGYTF,TGTGCCAGCAGCGTAGGAGGGGGCTATGGCTACACCTTC
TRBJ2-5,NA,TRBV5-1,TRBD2,CASSLVTPGGGPGLWPQYF,TGCGCCAGCAGCTTGGTAACCCCCGGCGGGGGACCAGGCCTTTGGCCCCAGTACTTC
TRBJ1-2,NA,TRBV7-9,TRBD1,CASSPRDRGGGYTF,TGTGCCAGCAGCCCCCGGGACAGGGGAGGCGGCTACACCTTC
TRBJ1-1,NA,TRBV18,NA,CASSPQGPGNTEAFF,TGTGCCAGCTCACCACAGGGGCCGGGGAACACTGAAGCTTTCTTT
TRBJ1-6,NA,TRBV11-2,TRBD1,CASSLGRQGYSPLHF,TGTGCCAGCAGCTTAGGGAGACAGGGTTATTCACCCCTCCACTTT
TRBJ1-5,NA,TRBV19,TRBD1,CASSMTGQGAYVQPQHF,TGTGCCAGTAGTATGACGGGACAGGGGGCCTACGTTCAGCCCCAGCATTTT
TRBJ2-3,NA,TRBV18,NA,CASSRGSRRGRGADTQYF,TGTGCCAGCTCACGAGGGTCTCGGCGGGGTCGTGGGGCAGATACGCAGTATTTT
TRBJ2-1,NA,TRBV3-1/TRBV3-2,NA,CASSRLKLPLYNEQFF,TGTGCCAGCAGCCGACTTAAGCTTCCCCTCTACAATGAGCAGTTCTTC
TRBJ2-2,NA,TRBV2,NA,CASSDRTLNLNTGELFF,TGTGCCAGCAGTGACAGGACACTGAACCTGAACACCGGGGAGCTGTTTTTT
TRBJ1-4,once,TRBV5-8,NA,CASSLGKGLSNEKLFF,TGTGCCAGCAGCTTGGGAAAGGGACTGAGCAATGAAAAACTGTTTTTT
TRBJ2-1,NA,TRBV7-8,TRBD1,CASSSLRQGYNEQFF,TGTGCCAGCAGTTCCCTTCGACAGGGGTACAATGAGCAGTTCTTC
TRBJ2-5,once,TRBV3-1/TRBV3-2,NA,CASSQDVKTQYF,TGTGCCAGCAGCCAAGATGTAAAGACCCAGTACTTC
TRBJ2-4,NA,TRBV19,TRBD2,CATGGGIGIQYF,TGTGCCACCGGCGGGGGGATAGGCATTCAGTACTTC
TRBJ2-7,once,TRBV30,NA,CAWGDSSSYEQYF,TGTGCCTGGGGGGACTCGAGCTCCTACGAGCAGTACTTC
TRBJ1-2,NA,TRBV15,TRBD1,CATSREGGDGYTF,TGTGCCACCAGCAGAGAAGGGGGCGATGGCTACACCTTC
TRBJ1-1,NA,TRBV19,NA,CASNFQGTEAFF,TGTGCCAGTAATTTCCAGGGCACTGAAGCTTTCTTT
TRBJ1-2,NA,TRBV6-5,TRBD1,CASSHRGNYGYTF,TGTGCCAGCAGTCACAGGGGGAACTATGGCTACACCTTC
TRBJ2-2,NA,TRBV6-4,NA,CASSHSGTGELFF,TGTGCCAGCAGCCACAGCGGGACCGGGGAGCTGTTTTTT
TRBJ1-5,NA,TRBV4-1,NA,CASSQVTADQPQHF,TGCGCCAGCAGCCAAGTAACAGCCGATCAGCCCCAGCATTTT
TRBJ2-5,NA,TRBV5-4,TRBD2,CASSLGREETQYF,TGTGCCAGCAGCTTGGGGCGGGAGGAGACCCAGTACTTC